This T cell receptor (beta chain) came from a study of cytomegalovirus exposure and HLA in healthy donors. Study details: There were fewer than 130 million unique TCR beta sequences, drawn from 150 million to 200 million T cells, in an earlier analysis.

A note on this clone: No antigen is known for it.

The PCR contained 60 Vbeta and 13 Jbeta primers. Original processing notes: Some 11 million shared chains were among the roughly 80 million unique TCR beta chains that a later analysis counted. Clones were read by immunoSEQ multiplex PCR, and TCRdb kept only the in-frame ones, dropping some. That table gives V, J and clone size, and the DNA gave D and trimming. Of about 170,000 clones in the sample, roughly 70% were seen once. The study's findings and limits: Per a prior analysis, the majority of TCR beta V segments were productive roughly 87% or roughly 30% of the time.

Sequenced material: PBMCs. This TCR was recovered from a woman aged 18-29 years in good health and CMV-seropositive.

CDR3 bases: TGTGCTAGTGGTTTGCCCGGACAGTGGCAAGATACGCAGTATTTT. It specifies CASGLPGQWQDTQYF. The V call is TRBV12-5, the J call TRBJ2-3, with D perhaps matching TRBD1 (6 bases). This CDR3 region has 15 residues. The V end was cut by 2 bases, the J end by 5 bases, with 14 bases between. CDR1 and CDR2 from the germline V gene are LGHNT and FRNRAP.